This T cell receptor (beta chain) stems from a study of cytomegalovirus exposure and HLA in healthy donors. Study background: Earlier, 150 million to 200 million T cells were analyzed, and some 120 million unique TCR beta sequences were found among them.

The length of the CDR3 is 13 residues. The germline V gene has CDR1 LNHNV and CDR2 YYDKDF (reference sequence). The ends were cut back, 0 bases at V and 5 bases at J, with 7 bases in the middle. Primers included in the PCR were 60 Vbeta and 13 Jbeta primers. TCRdb keeps only in-frame clones here, not all; method: immunoSEQ multiplex PCR. The sample features fewer than 40,000 clones, with about 1.9% in its top ten. Overall study results and limits: CMV serostatus was the sole immune exposure information available.

A remark on this clone: As yet, its antigen is unknown.

The sequenced sample consisted of PBMCs. The receptor was isolated from a middle-aged woman in good health and CMV-seropositive. The genes are TRBV15 and TRBJ2-5; D is unclear. CDR3 sequence reads: CATSRDRSETQYF. In nucleotides, the CDR3 is TGTGCCACCAGCAGAGATAGGAGTGAGACCCAGTACTTC. The variable domain in full, with the rest retrieved from reference TRBV15 and TRBJ2-5, is DAMVIQNPRYQVTQFGKPVTLSCSQTLNHNVMYWYQQKSSQAPKLLFHYYDKDFNNEADTPDNFQSRRPNTSFCFLDIRSPGLGDTAMYLCATSRDRSETQYFGPGTRLLVL.